In its sample, the clone carrying this TCR beta chain was seen a few times. What it binds is not known. These data belong to a study of cytomegalovirus exposure and HLA in healthy donors. Researchers ran the PCR with 60 Vbeta and 13 Jbeta primers. Clones were sequenced by immunoSEQ multiplex PCR, and TCRdb holds only the in-frame ones, with some missing. This repertoire shows a few hundred thousand clones, over 65% found once; its top ten account for roughly 16%. Study-wide findings and caveats: Clonal expansion, a later analysis showed, was greater in HLA-associated TCR beta chains than in equally common others.

The TCR was taken from a man aged 35 to 55 in good health and CMV-seronegative. Sequencing was performed on PBMCs.

The CDR3: CASSQHLTGSTEAFF. The CDR3 DNA reads TGCGCCAGCAGCCAACATTTGACAGGGAGCACTGAAGCTTTCTTT. The genes are TRBV4-3 and TRBJ1-1, with 7 nucleotides matching TRBD1. The length of the CDR3 is 15 residues. Per the germline V gene, CDR1 is LGHNA and CDR2 is YSLEER. V gave up 2 bases and J gave up 4 bases; unmatched junction bases: 7.